This entry features one T cell receptor beta chain sequence. Germline V gene data show CDR1 as MGHRA and CDR2 as YSYEKL. Trimming cost V 3 bases and J 3 bases, with 17 bases left between them. This CDR3 is 17 amino acids long. How the authors handled the data: Estimation of nucleated cell counts was performed using reference gene primer amplification. The protocol was immunoSEQ multiplex PCR, while the TCRdb copy is restricted to in-frame clones and leaves out a portion. The DNA gave D and trimming, while V, J and clone size come from that table. The sample contains approximately 380,000 clones, 85% of which appear only once. This sample was taken from a study of blood T cell repertoires in COVID-19. Study details: The United States, Italy and Spain provided the acute and convalescent COVID-19 samples. The analysed material was cDNA or gDNA that came from T cells, B-cell-depleted T cells, or PBMCs.

Sequenced: peripheral blood. The origin of this receptor is a woman aged 18-35 years with acute or convalescent COVID-19. The rearrangement joins TRBV4-1 to TRBJ2-2, with a possible D match to TRBD1 (6 bases). CDR3 in amino acids: CASSQGAGTIDTGELFF. CDR3 nucleotides: TGCGCCAGCAGCCAGGGTGCAGGGACAATCGACACCGGGGAGCTGTTTTTT.